This entry lists 16 T cell receptor beta chains sequenced from one sample in a study of blood T cells in healthy people across ages. The authors ran a second PCR of 7 to 11 cycles using a sample-barcoded 5' primer and a J-beta primer mix. TCRdb processed the 5' RACE reads anew with MiXCR; each CDR3 protein has one entry. This table holds 800,000 or so distinct CDR3 sequences, about half found once. Sequences were obtained from blood. The receptors shown here come from a man aged 80 or over in good health.

This clonotype was seen a handful of times. This rearrangement joins TRBV28 to TRBJ2-7; 7 bases align to TRBD1. J lost 5 bases, V lost 9 bases, and 7 bases had no gene match. Per the germline V gene, CDR1 is MDHEN and CDR2 is SYDVKM. This CDR3 comprises 12 residues. Here the CDR3 DNA reads TGTGCCAGTTATACAGGGGAGAACGAGCAGTACTTC. This encodes CASYTGENEQYF.

The CDR3, as DNA: TGTGCCAGCCGGATCGGGGCGGGAGGGGCCAACGTCCTGACTTTC. As protein: CASRIGAGGANVLTF. The rearrangement joins TRBV9 to TRBJ2-6; a weak D match, TRBD2 (6 bases). The CDR3 totals 15 residues. V lost 7 bases and J 4 bases, leaving 15 bases between the germline ends. Germline V gene sequence: CDR1 SGDLS, CDR2 YYNGEE.

This clonotype was found many times. The J gene is TRBJ2-1, the V gene TRBV5-1; perhaps TRBD2 as D (6 bases). The CDR3 sequence is 16 residues long. Germline V gene sequence: CDR1 SGHRS, CDR2 YFSETQ. Trimming took 2 bases from V and 3 from J, leaving 15 bases between them. The CDR3 reads CASSLTGTSGYNEQFF. The CDR3 DNA follows: TGCGCCAGCAGCTTAACCGGGACTTCCGGCTACAATGAGCAGTTCTTC.

V is TRBV5-6 and J is TRBJ2-7; perhaps TRBD1 as D (6 bases). Between the trimmed V and J ends, which lost 2 bases and 0 bases, there was a span of 15 bases. CDR3 length: 16 residues. Per the germline V gene, CDR1 is SGHDT and CDR2 is YYEEEE. CDR3 DNA sequence: TGTGCCAGCAGCTTCGTACAGGGCCCGAGCTCCTACGAGCAGTACTTC. It is translated as CASSFVQGPSSYEQYF.

This clonotype turned up a few times. This chain joins TRBV20-1 and TRBJ2-5; perhaps D is TRBD1 or TRBD2 (7 bases each). V lost 3 bases, J lost 1 base, and 18 bases lay in between. Germline V gene data show CDR1 as DFQATT and CDR2 as SNEGSKA (reference sequence). The CDR3 runs 16 residues. The chain's CDR3 is CSASSTGRGVQETQYF. For the CDR3, the DNA is TGCAGTGCTAGTTCGACAGGGAGGGGGGTCCAAGAGACCCAGTACTTC.

The J gene is TRBJ2-3, the V gene TRBV3-1; D perhaps matches TRBD2 (6 bases). The CDR3 length is 15 residues. V lost 2 bases and J 0 bases, leaving 9 bases between the germline ends. CDR1 is LGHDT, CDR2 YNNKEL, per germline (reference sequence). CDR3 amino acids: CASSQFRESTDTQYF. CDR3 DNA sequence: TGTGCCAGCAGCCAATTTCGGGAGAGCACAGATACGCAGTATTTT.

Here the CDR3 reads CASSLMTAGETQYF. The CDR3, as DNA: TGTGCCAGCAGCTTGATGACTGCGGGAGAGACCCAGTACTTC. The rearrangement links TRBV7-2 to TRBJ2-7, with D possibly matching TRBD2 (5 bases). The end of the DNA aligns better with TRBJ2-5, so the J call may be wrong. CDR3 length: 14 residues. From germline, CDR1 is SGHTA and CDR2 FQGNSA.

The chain uses TRBV12-3 or TRBV12-4 and TRBJ2-2; the match to TRBD1 covers 7 bases. The CDR3 sequence is 14 residues long. After removal of 10 bases from V and 0 bases from J, the junction contained 5 bases not matched to a gene. The CDR3 sequence is CATPTGSNTGELFF. In DNA form, the CDR3 reads TGTGCCACCCCGACAGGGTCGAACACCGGGGAGCTGTTTTTT.

The table lists this clonotype with a few counts. The V and J genes are TRBV12-3 or TRBV12-4 and TRBJ2-1; tentatively, D is TRBD1 (6 bases). V shed 6 bases and J shed 15 bases, with 15 bases lying between them. The length of the CDR3 is 11 residues. This chain's CDR3 is CASSRTAARFF. The DNA of the CDR3 is TGTGCCAGCAGCCGGACAGCTGCCCGGTTCTTC.

J is TRBJ2-3 and V is TRBV19; 8 nucleotides agree with TRBD1. Germline trimming cut 3 bases from V and 7 bases from J; bases unmatched to any gene: 9. CDR3 length: 15 amino acids. The V gene's germline CDR1 is LNHDA and CDR2 SQIVND (reference sequence). The CDR3 protein is CASSILQGAENTQYF. CDR3 coding DNA: TGTGCCAGTAGTATTTTGCAGGGGGCGGAAAATACGCAGTATTTT.

This clonotype has more than one count but fewer than ten. The chain is built from TRBV7-2 and TRBJ2-3; 9 positions agree with TRBD1. The germline CDR1 and CDR2 sequences are SGHTA and FQGNSA. This CDR3 is 15 amino acids long. The ends lost 5 bases at V and 4 bases at J; junction bases unmatched: 7. CDR3 in amino acids: CASSRDRGSADTQYF. CDR3 bases: TGTGCCAGCAGCAGAGACAGGGGGAGCGCAGATACGCAGTATTTT.

Points on this clonotype: A much larger clone lies a single base off, so this may be a read error. The rearrangement uses TRBV27 and TRBJ2-7, with D unresolved. The CDR3 is made up of 13 amino acids. CDR1 MNHEY and CDR2 SMNVEV come from the germline V gene (reference sequence). Trimming took off 4 bases at V and 0 bases at J, with 7 bases between the two ends. The CDR3 DNA follows: TGTGCCAGCAGTTCAGTCAGCTCCTACGAGCAGTACTTC. Translating gives CASSSVSSYEQYF.

The chain joins TRBV28 to TRBJ2-5; D gene ambiguous. This CDR3 is 12 amino acids long. Germline lookup yields CDR1 MDHEN and CDR2 SYDVKM. V lost 8 bases and J 4 bases, leaving 11 bases between the germline ends. CDR3 in DNA: TGTGCCAGCGACGGGTTAGGAGAGACCCAGTACTTC. Protein sequence: CASDGLGETQYF.

This chain links TRBV5-4 with TRBJ1-1, with a tentative D call TRBD1 (5 bases). With 4 bases removed from V and 5 bases from J, the gap between germline ends came to 24 bases. The CDR3 loop spans 17 amino acids. The germline gives CDR1 SGHNT, CDR2 YYREEE (reference sequence). The CDR3 spells CASSDPSDTGLRTEAFF. CDR3 DNA: TGTGCCAGCAGCGACCCGTCCGATACAGGATTGAGGACTGAAGCTTTCTTT.

About this clonotype itself: Being one base from a much bigger clone, this may be a read error. V gene TRBV20-1 combines with J gene TRBJ2-3; D gene ambiguous. The V gene lost 6 bases and the J gene lost 2 bases, with 18 bases spanning the gap. Germline V gene lookup returns CDR1 DFQATT and CDR2 SNEGSKA (reference sequence). This CDR3 spans 15 amino acids. This chain's CDR3 is CSAEKGRIPTDTQYF. The DNA for the CDR3 is TGCAGTGCAGAGAAGGGCAGAATCCCCACAGATACGCAGTATTTT.

This chain connects TRBV7-9 to TRBJ2-5; maybe TRBD1 (6 bases). The V end lost 0 bases, the J end lost 5 bases, and 7 bases lay between the germline ends. The CDR3 runs to 13 residues. The germline V gene encodes CDR1 SEHNR and CDR2 FQNEAQ (reference sequence). The CDR3 DNA sequence: TGTGCCAGCAGCTTAGCCCAGGGGGAGACCCAGTACTTC. Translated, it gives CASSLAQGETQYF.